This record concerns one T cell receptor beta chain sequence. The antigen it binds to is not known. No much larger clone exists at a distance of one base, and base qualities are not known. This sample stems from a study of T cell responses to AZD1222 COVID-19 vaccine (dated by TCRdb to 2020 to 2023). At the level of the whole study: A total of 230 to 250 trial participants underwent TCR sequencing, of whom under 220 had received two doses of AZD1222 and about 25 had received two doses of the MenACWY control vaccine. Trial participants were enrolled into age subgroups of 18-55, 56-69 and 70-plus years, which contained approximately 150, 30 and 60 TCR-sequenced participants, respectively.

The CDR3 goes from the cysteine to the phenylalanine over 16 residues. This entry keeps only the CDR3 DNA: 48 bases, framed from base 1. CDR1 and CDR2 are drawn from the germline V gene: MNHNS, SASEGT. V gives up 1 base and J gives up 7 bases, and the segment between their germline ends measures 16 bases. The CDR3 regions of human TCRbeta chains were subjected to immunosequencing. The authors' pipeline ran thus. Repertoire TCRs were checked for matches against a reference library of SARS-CoV-2-specific TCRs that had been generated using the MIRA antigen-specificity platform. Breadth meant the fraction of unique TCRs that were SARS-CoV-2-associated, whereas depth meant the fraction of total T cells that were SARS-CoV-2-associated. Using the MIRA data, each spike-specific TCR was assigned both to the spike region to which the TCR was reactive and to a CD4 or CD8 class. Log10-transformed breadth and depth values were compared by one-way ANOVA with Sidak's multiple comparisons tests. The immuneACCESS repertoire file appears here via TCRdb, limited to in-frame rearrangements. These files lack a portion of the clones; in checked studies, under half of the deficit traces to unresolved V genes, and the cause of the others is not known. That table supplies the V and J calls and clone size; D and trimming were determined from the DNA. The sample table records approximately 150,000 clones; around nine tenths of these occur just once. 4.3% of the sample is held by the ten biggest clonotypes.

Summary of the overall study and its limitations: Epitopes outside the regions mutated in the B.1.351 and B.1.1.7 variants were reportedly recognized by nearly half of the unique spike-specific TCRs. In the small 56-69-year group, the increase in depth fell short of significance, most likely because of low power. After two AZD1222 doses, spike-specific TCR breadth and depth were significantly higher than at day 0 and than in MenACWY recipients. CD4 TCRs associated with the vaccine covered the entire spike protein, and the dominant responses were in regions 160-218 and 743-854. Participants were mostly white British and included more females than males, and it was suggested by the authors that clonal diversity may have been underestimated. Because no day 14 peak-response samples were available, repertoires were characterized only after the peak T cell response. Only a handful of AZD1222 recipients were SARS-CoV-2 seropositive at baseline, limiting conclusions about previously exposed vaccinees.

Explained via the paper, the time point label denotes: about 28 days (+/-7) after the second vaccine dose. AZD1222 recipients with second doses at about 4 weeks or about 12 weeks were pooled, because spike-specific TCR depth and breadth did not differ between schedules. The vaccinee samples were drawn from two UK trials, COV001 and COV002, one of which was a single-blind randomized controlled phase 2/3 trial testing AZD1222 (ChAdOx1 nCoV-19) in healthy adults. For TCRbeta chain sequencing, PBMC samples were collected from trial participants at day 0 and at day 28 after the second dose. Material: peripheral blood, obtained 28 days after the second AZD1222 dose. The receptor comes from an adult who received the AZD1222 COVID-19 vaccine. Recombination connected TRBV6-1 to TRBJ2-2; the best D guess is TRBD2, with 5 bases matching. The CDR3 protein sequence reads: CASSEVVSAEGGELFF. The DNA reads TGTGCCAGCAGTGAAGTTGTTAGCGCTGAAGGCGGGGAGCTGTTTTTT.